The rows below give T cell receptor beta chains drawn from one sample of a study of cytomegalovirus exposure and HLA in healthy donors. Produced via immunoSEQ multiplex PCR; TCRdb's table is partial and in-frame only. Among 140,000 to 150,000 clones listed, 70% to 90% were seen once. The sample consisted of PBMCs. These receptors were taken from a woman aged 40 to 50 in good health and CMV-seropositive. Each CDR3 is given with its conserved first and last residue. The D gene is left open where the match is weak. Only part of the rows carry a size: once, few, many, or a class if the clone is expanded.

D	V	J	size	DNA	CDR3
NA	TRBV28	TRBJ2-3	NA	TGTGCCAGCAGACTGGAGCTCACAGATACGCAGTATTTT	CASRLELTDTQYF
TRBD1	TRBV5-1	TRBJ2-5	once	TGCGCCAGCAGCCTAAGACAGGGGCGGATAAGTACGGAGACCCAGTACTTC	CASSLRQGRISTETQYF
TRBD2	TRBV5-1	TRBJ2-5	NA	TGCGCCAGCAGCCCGGGGGGGCGGAAAGAGACCCAGTACTTC	CASSPGGRKETQYF
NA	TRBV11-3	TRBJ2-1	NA	TGTGCCAGCAGCTTAGGAGGGGGGACTAATGTTGGAAATGAGCAGTTCTTC	CASSLGGGTNVGNEQFF
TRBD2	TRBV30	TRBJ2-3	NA	TGTGCCTGGAGAACTAGCGGCACAGATACGCAGTATTTT	CAWRTSGTDTQYF
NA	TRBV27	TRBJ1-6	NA	TGTGCCAGCAGTTCCCGAGGCAGCAGCCCCCTCCACTTT	CASSSRGSSPLHF
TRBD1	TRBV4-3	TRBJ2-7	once	TGCGCCAGCAGCCAAGAGATAGTGGGGACAGGGCGTTCCTACGAGCAGTACTTC	CASSQEIVGTGRSYEQYF
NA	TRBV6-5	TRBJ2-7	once	TGTGCCAGCACCCCTCCGGGAGCCTACGAGCAGTACTTC	CASTPPGAYEQYF
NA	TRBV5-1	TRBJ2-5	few	TGCGCCAGCAGTGAGGAACCCGCGGCGGAGACCCAGTACTTC	CASSEEPAAETQYF
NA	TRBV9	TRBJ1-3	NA	TGTGCCAGCAGCGTAGCTCCAGGCATATCTGGAAACACCATATATTTT	CASSVAPGISGNTIYF
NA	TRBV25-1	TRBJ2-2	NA	TGTGCCAGCAGTGCGACCGGGGAGCTGTTTTTT	CASSATGELFF
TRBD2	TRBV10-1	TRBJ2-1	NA	TGCGCCAGCGTCCGCCGGGGCGGGAGGCCCCTAATGCACTCCTACAATGAGCAGTTCTTC	CASVRRGGRPLMHSYNEQFF
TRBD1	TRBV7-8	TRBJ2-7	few	TGTGCCAGCAGCTTAGGTGCAGGGGGCTACTACGAGCAGTACTTC	CASSLGAGGYYEQYF
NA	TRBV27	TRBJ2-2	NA	TGTGCCAGCAGTTTCAGGGGGGCCGGGGAGCTGTTTTTT	CASSFRGAGELFF
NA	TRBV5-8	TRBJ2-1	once	TGTGCCAGCAGCTACAGCAGGGGTGAGCAGTTCTTC	CASSYSRGEQFF
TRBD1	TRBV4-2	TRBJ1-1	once	TGTGCCAGCAGCCAAGATCCGGGACAGGGGTGGAGAACTGAAGCTTTCTTT	CASSQDPGQGWRTEAFF
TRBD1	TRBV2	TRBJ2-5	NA	TGTGCCAGCATCTGGACAGGGGTCGAGGAGACCCAGTACTTC	CASIWTGVEETQYF
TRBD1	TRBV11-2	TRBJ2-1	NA	TGTGCCAGCAGCCAGTGGGGGACAGGGGATTTGCATGAGCAGTTCTTC	CASSQWGTGDLHEQFF
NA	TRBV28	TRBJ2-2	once	TGTGCCAGCAGTTACCCTAGGGGCTTGAACACCGGGGAGCTGTTTTTT	CASSYPRGLNTGELFF
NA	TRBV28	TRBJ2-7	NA	TGTGCCAGCAGTTTTAGCCAGGGGAAAAACGAGCAGTACTTC	CASSFSQGKNEQYF
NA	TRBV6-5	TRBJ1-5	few	TGTGCCAGCAGGGGCGCGGGGGGATCGGAGCCCCAGCATTTT	CASRGAGGSEPQHF
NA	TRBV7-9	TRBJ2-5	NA	TGTGCCAGCAGCTTATTGGGTGCGGGACGCTACCAAGAGACCCAGTACTTC	CASSLLGAGRYQETQYF
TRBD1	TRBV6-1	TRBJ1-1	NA	TGTGCCAGCATAGACAGGGGGCTGACTGAAGCTTTCTTT	CASIDRGLTEAFF
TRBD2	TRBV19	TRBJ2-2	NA	TGTGCCAGTAGCGGGGGGGCCGTAACCGGGGAGCTGTTTTTT	CASSGGAVTGELFF
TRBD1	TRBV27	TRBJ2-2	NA	TGTGCCAGCAGTTCCCACAGGGGGCTTTACACCGGGGAGCTGTTTTTT	CASSSHRGLYTGELFF
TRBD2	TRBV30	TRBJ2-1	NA	TGTGCCTGGGACAATAGCGGGGGGGGCCCCGGGCAGTTCTTC	CAWDNSGGGPGQFF
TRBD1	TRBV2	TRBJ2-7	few	TGTGCCAGCCGCCGGACAGGTTACGAGCAGTACTTC	CASRRTGYEQYF